This T cell receptor beta chain was identified during a study of beta chain features in type 1 diabetes. Reverse transcribing all isolated RNA meant expressed TCRB transcripts were sequenced. Clones were sequenced by immunoSEQ multiplex PCR, and TCRdb holds only the in-frame ones, with some missing. In the table there are about 900,000 clones, roughly 17% of which are singletons. The study, taken as a whole, reports: Sampled from patients, naive, central memory and Treg TCRB repertoires appeared more similar than those sampled from healthy donors. PCR, the amplification step, might favor shorter templates, equally in patients and controls.

This CDR3 comprises 13 residues. This clone appeared a few times. The antigen remains undetermined. V and J are TRBV21-1 and TRBJ2-4; the table calls TRBD1, which could not be checked here. TRBV21-1 is flagged as a pseudogene. The sequence was collected from a woman younger than 35 in good health. Sequenced: naive CD4+ T cells from blood. The CDR3 nucleotides read TGTCCTGTAGGGGTTCGGGCCAAAAACATTCAGTACTTC. As protein: CPVGVRAKNIQYF.